This TCR beta chain was obtained from a study of blood T cell repertoires in COVID-19. As for the study in general: Sites across the United States, Italy and Spain contributed samples from acute and convalescent COVID-19.

In the study's own analysis: Scientists estimated how many nucleated cells there were by amplifying reference gene primers. The repertoire was sequenced with immunoSEQ multiplex PCR; TCRdb's copy has only in-frame clones and lacks some. The V and J calls and clone size were taken over from that table, and D and trimming were inferred from the DNA. The repertoire includes about 260,000 clones, 80% to 90% of them detected once, and approximately 1.5% sits in the top ten. Germline V gene lookup returns CDR1 LGHDT and CDR2 YNNKEL (reference sequence). CDR3 size: 14 residues. J lost 2 bases, V lost 1 base, and 2 bases had no gene match.

The clonotype originates from a woman aged 40 to 55 who had recovered from COVID-19. J is TRBJ2-7 and V is TRBV3-1 (or the pseudogene TRBV3-2); the match to TRBD1 covers 7 bases. Material: peripheral blood. The CDR3 nucleotides are TGTGCCAGCAGCCAAGCCGGGACAGCCTACGAGCAGTACTTC. This encodes CASSQAGTAYEQYF.